The TCR beta chain under discussion was sequenced for a study of CD8 T cells in Susac syndrome. Sequencing of TCR beta was carried out in blood CD8+ and CD4+ T cells. The germline V gene encodes CDR1 SEHNR and CDR2 FQNEAQ (reference sequence). Trimming took off 2 bases at V and 4 bases at J, with 5 bases between the two ends. This CDR3 is 12 amino acids long. A quantity of about 0.5 to 1 ug RNA underwent reverse transcription using random hexamers. immunoSEQ multiplex PCR amplified TCR beta CDR3 across 54 Vbeta, 13 Jbeta. A single record per CDR3 protein comes from TCRdb applying MiXCR to the immunoSEQ multiplex PCR reads. This table holds some 100,000 distinct CDR3 sequences, nearly 95% found once.

The gene calls are TRBV7-9 and TRBJ1-1; the D is unclear. Sample: CD4+ T cells from PBMCs. The sequence was obtained from a human donor in good health. The DNA of the CDR3 is TGTGCCAGCAGCTTACCGGGCACTGAAGCTTTCTTT. Translation gives CASSLPGTEAFF.